Listed here are 3 T cell receptor beta chains from one sample, sequenced in a study of T cell responses to AZD1222 COVID-19 vaccine. Clones were read by immunoSEQ multiplex PCR, and TCRdb kept only the in-frame ones, dropping some. The data contain 100,000 to 150,000 clones, 85% to 90% of them singletons. The input for sequencing was peripheral blood, taken on day 0 of AZD1222 vaccination. Receptor source: an adult in good health.

This chain joins TRBV19 and TRBJ2-1; 10 positions agree with TRBD2. Germline V gene sequence: CDR1 LNHDA, CDR2 SQIVND (reference sequence). The CDR3 is 13 residues long. V shed 7 bases, J shed 8 bases, and the junction held 5 bases outside the gene matches. The CDR3 DNA follows: TGTGCCAGTACCCCTAGCGGGGGTTATGAGCAGTTCTTC. Amino acids: CASTPSGGYEQFF.

This sequence joins TRBV28 and TRBJ2-5; TRBD1 agrees at 8 bases. The CDR3 extends over 14 amino acids. V shed 6 bases, J shed 4 bases, and the junction held 7 bases outside the gene matches. Germline assignment: CDR1 MDHEN and CDR2 SYDVKM. This CDR3 reads CASRLTGGRETQYF. The CDR3 nucleotides read TGTGCCAGCAGACTCACAGGGGGAAGAGAGACCCAGTACTTC.

This clone was found once. V is TRBV7-2 and J is TRBJ1-1, with D unclear. The CDR3 has 14 amino acids. CDR1 and CDR2 (germline): SGHTA, FQGNSA. Deletions cut 4 bases from V and 5 bases from J, with 14 bases between. CDR3 region: CASSSTSGFTEAFF. CDR3 nucleotide sequence: TGTGCCAGCAGCTCCACCTCAGGATTTACTGAAGCTTTCTTT.